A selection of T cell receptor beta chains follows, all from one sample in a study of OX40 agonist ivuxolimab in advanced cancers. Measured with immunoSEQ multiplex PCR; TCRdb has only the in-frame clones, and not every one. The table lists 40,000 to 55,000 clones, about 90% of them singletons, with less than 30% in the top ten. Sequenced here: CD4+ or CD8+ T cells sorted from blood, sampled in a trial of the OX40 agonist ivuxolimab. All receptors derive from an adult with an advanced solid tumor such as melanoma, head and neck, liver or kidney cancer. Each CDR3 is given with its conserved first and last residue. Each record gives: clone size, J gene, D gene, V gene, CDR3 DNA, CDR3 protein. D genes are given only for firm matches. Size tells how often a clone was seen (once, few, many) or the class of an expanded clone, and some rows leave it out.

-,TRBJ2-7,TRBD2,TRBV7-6,TGTGCCAGCAGCTTAGAACTAGCGGGAAACTACGAGCAGTACTTC,CASSLELAGNYEQYF
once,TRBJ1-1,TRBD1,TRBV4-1,TGCGCCAGCAGCCCACGGAGGGACAGGGGGAACACTGAAGCTTTCTTT,CASSPRRDRGNTEAFF
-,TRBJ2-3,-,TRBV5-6,TGTGCCAGCAGCGAACTCATAGATCCAAGAGGAGATACGCAGTATTTT,CASSELIDPRGDTQYF
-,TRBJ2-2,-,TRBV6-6,TGTGCCAGCAGGCCGGGAGTGGTCGGGGAGCTGTTTTTT,CASRPGVVGELFF
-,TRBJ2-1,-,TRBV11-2,TGTGCCAGCAGCTTAGGATTCGGCGGTCTTAGCTCCTACAATGAGCAGTTCTTC,CASSLGFGGLSSYNEQFF
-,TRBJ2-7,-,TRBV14,TGTGCCAGCAGGCCATCGGGACTTCGCTCCTACGAGCAGTACTTC,CASRPSGLRSYEQYF
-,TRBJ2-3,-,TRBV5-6,TGTGCCAGCAGCTTCAGAGATACGCAGTATTTT,CASSFRDTQYF
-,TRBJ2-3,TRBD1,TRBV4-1,TGCGCCAGCAGCCGGCCAGAGACAGGGGTAGTAGATACGCAGTATTTT,CASSRPETGVVDTQYF
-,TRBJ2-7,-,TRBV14,TGTGCCAGCAGCCAAGGGTTTTCCTACGAGCAGTACTTC,CASSQGFSYEQYF
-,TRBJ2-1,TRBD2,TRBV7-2,TGTGCCAGCAGCACCGGGACTAGCGGACAGCCTCCCAATGAGCAGTTCTTC,CASSTGTSGQPPNEQFF
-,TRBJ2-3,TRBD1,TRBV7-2,TGTGCCAGCAGCTCCGCGGGGACAGGGTGGAGCACAGATACGCAGTATTTT,CASSSAGTGWSTDTQYF
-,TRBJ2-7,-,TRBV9,TGTGCCAGCAGCGTAGAAGGGGCCGGTTCCTACGAGCAGTACTTC,CASSVEGAGSYEQYF
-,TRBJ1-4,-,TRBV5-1,TGCGCCAGCAGCCGCTTGGCGGGATACAATGAAAAACTGTTTTTT,CASSRLAGYNEKLFF
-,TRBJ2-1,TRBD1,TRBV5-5,TGTGCCAGCAGCTCGGACAGGGCCCTCTACAATGAGCAGTTCTTC,CASSSDRALYNEQFF
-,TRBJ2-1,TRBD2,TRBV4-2,TGTGCCAGCAGCCAAGATGAGGGGACTAGCGGGAGAGGTGAGCAGTTCTTC,CASSQDEGTSGRGEQFF
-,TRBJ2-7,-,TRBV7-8,TGTGCCAGCAGCCCTCTCCCCTACGAGCAGTACTTC,CASSPLPYEQYF
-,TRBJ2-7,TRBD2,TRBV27,TGTGCCAGCAGTTTCCGCTCGGGACTAGCGTACGAGCAGTACTTC,CASSFRSGLAYEQYF
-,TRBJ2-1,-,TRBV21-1,TGTGCCAGCAGCAACGGGGACACCGCCGGACTAGCGTTCAATGAGCAGTTCTTC,CASSNGDTAGLAFNEQFF
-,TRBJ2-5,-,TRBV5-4,TGTGCCAGCAGCTTGAGTGGACTTTTAGGGGAGACCCAGTACTTC,CASSLSGLLGETQYF
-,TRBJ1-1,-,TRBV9,TGTGCCAGCAGCGTAGGGGCTACCACTGAAGCTTTCTTT,CASSVGATTEAFF
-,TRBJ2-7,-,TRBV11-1,TGTGCCAGCAGCAGAACCGGGACTGGTACCTACGAGCAGTACTTC,CASSRTGTGTYEQYF
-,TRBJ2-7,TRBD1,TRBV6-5,TGTGCCAGCAGTTACCAGGACAGGGGCGAGCAGTACTTC,CASSYQDRGEQYF
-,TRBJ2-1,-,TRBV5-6,TGTGCCAGTAGCGAGGAATTGACCCGGACTGAGCAGTTCTTC,CASSEELTRTEQFF
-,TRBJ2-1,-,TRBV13,TGTGCCAGCAGCTTAGGCGGGAGTGGGTACAATGAGCAGTTCTTC,CASSLGGSGYNEQFF
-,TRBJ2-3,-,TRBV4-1,TGCGCCAGCAGCCATGGCAGATTCACAGATACGCAGTATTTT,CASSHGRFTDTQYF
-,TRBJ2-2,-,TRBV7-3,TGTGCCAGCAGCTTCAGTAGCGGAGCGACCGGGGAGCTGTTTTTT,CASSFSSGATGELFF
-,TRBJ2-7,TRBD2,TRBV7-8,TGTGCCAGCAGCTTAGAAGCGGGAGAAGGGTACGAGCAGTACTTC,CASSLEAGEGYEQYF
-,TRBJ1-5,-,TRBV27,TGTGCCAGCAGTTCGGGAGGTCAGCCCCAGCATTTT,CASSSGGQPQHF
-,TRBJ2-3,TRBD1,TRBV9,TGTGCCAGCAGCGCCGGACAGGGGCCAGATACGCAGTATTTT,CASSAGQGPDTQYF
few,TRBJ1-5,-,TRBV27,TGTGCCAGCAGCCTCCGGATCGGGACAACTCAGCCCCAGCATTTT,CASSLRIGTTQPQHF
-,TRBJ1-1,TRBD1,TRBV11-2,TGTGCCAGCAGCTCTGACAGGGGGCCCGAAGCTTTCTTT,CASSSDRGPEAFF
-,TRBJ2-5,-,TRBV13,TGTGCCAGCAGCTTAGGGAGTCTCCAAGAGACCCAGTACTTC,CASSLGSLQETQYF
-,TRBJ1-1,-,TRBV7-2,TGTGCCAGCAGCCAGGGGCTTTCGGCTTTCTTT,CASSQGLSAFF
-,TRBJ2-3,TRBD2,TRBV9,TGTGCCAGCAGCCCTAGCGGGACTAGCACAGATACGCAGTATTTT,CASSPSGTSTDTQYF
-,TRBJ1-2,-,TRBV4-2,TGTGCCAGCAGCCTACAGGGCTACTACACCTTC,CASSLQGYYTF
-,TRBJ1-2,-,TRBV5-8,TGTGCCAGCAGCAAGCGACAGGTTTACTATGGCTACACCTTC,CASSKRQVYYGYTF
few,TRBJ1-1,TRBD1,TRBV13,TGTGCCAGCAGCTCCGGGGACAGGGAAGAAGCTTTCTTT,CASSSGDREEAFF
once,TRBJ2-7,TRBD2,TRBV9,TGTGCCAGCAGCCCAAGGACTAGCGGGTTCTACGAGCAGTACTTC,CASSPRTSGFYEQYF
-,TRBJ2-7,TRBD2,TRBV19,TGTGCCAGTAGTATAGTCGGCGGGAGGGCCCGGGAGCAGTACTTC,CASSIVGGRAREQYF
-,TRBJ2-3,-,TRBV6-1,TGTGCCAGCAGCCCGAGACTAGTTTATACGCAGTATTTT,CASSPRLVYTQYF
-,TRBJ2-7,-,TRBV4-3,TGCGCCAGCAGCCAAGAGGGCGGGCCCAGCTCCTACGAGCAGTACTTC,CASSQEGGPSSYEQYF
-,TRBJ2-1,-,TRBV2,TGTGCCAGCAGTTCGGGGCAGGGGGGACTTGGTGAGCAGTTCTTC,CASSSGQGGLGEQFF
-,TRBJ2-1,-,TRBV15,TGTGCCACCAGCAGAGATGAAAAGCTTAATGAGCAGTTCTTC,CATSRDEKLNEQFF